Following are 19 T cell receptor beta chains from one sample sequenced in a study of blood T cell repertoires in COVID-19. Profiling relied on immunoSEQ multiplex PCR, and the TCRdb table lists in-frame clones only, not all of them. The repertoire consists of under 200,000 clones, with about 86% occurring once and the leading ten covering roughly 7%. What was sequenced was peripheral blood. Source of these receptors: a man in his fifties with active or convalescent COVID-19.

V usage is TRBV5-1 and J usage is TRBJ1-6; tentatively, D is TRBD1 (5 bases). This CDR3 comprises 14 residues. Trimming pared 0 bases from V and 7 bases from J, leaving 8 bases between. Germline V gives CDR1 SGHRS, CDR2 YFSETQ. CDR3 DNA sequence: TGCGCCAGCAGCTTGGAAGGGGAAAATTCACCCCTCCACTTT. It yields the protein CASSLEGENSPLHF.

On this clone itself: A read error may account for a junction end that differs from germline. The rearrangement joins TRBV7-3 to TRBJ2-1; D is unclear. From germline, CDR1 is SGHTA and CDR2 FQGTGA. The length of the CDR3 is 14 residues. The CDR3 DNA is TGTGCCAGCAGCGTAACTCACTCCTACAATGAGCAGTTCTTC. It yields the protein CASSVTHSYNEQFF.

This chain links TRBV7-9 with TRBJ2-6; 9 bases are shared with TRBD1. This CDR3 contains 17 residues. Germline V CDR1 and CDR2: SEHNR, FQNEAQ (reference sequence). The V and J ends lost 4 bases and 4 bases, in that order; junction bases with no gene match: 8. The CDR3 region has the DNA TGTGCCAGCAGCTCTGGGACAGGGTTAGCCGGGGCCAACGTCCTGACTTTC. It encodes CASSSGTGLAGANVLTF.

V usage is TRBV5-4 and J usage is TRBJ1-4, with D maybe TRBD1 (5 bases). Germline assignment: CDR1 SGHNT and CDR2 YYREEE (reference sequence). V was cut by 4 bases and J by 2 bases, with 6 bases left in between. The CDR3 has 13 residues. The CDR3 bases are TGTGCCAGCAGCAACAGGACTAATGAAAAACTGTTTTTT. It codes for CASSNRTNEKLFF.

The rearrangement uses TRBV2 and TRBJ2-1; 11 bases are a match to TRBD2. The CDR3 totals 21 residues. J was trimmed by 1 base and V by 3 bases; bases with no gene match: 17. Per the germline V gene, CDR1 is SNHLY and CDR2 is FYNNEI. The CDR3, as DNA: TGTGCCAGCAGTGATGTTGGGTCGACTAGCGGGGATTCTGTGTCCTACAATGAGCAGTTCTTC. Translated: CASSDVGSTSGDSVSYNEQFF.

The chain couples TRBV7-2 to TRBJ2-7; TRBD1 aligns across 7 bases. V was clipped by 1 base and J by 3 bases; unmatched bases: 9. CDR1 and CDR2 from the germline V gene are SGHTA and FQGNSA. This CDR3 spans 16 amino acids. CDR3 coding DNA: TGTGCCAGCAGCTTAGTACGCACAAGGGACAGCTACGAGCAGTACTTC. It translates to CASSLVRTRDSYEQYF.

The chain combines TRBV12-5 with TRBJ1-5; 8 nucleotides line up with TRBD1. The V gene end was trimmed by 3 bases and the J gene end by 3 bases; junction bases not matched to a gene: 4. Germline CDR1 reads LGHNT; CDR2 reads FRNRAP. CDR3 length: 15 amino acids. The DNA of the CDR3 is TGTGCTAGTGGTTTCTCAGGGGGCTTCAATCAGCCCCAGCATTTT. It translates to CASGFSGGFNQPQHF.

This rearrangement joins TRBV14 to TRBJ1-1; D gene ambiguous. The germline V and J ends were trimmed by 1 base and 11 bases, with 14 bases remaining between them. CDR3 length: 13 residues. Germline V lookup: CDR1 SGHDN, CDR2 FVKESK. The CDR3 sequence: CASSQGANFHAFF. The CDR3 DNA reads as TGTGCCAGCAGCCAAGGAGCTAATTTCCACGCTTTCTTT.

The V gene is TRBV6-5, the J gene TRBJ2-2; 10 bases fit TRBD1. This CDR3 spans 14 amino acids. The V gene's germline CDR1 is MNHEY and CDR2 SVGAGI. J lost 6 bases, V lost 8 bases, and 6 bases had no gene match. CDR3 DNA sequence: TGTGCCAGCGACCGGGACAGGGGAGCCGGGGAGCTGTTTTTT. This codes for CASDRDRGAGELFF.

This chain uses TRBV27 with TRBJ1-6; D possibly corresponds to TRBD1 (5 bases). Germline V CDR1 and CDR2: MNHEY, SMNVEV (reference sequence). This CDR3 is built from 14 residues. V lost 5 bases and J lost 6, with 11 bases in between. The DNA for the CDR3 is TGTGCCAGCAGTCCCCAGGGAGGTAATTCACCCCTCCACTTT. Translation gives CASSPQGGNSPLHF.

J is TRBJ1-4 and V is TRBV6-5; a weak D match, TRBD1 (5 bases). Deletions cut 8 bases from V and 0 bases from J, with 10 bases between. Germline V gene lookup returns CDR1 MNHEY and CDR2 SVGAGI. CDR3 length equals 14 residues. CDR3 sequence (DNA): TGTGCCAGCCGAATGACAGCAACTAATGAAAAACTGTTTTTT. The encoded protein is CASRMTATNEKLFF.

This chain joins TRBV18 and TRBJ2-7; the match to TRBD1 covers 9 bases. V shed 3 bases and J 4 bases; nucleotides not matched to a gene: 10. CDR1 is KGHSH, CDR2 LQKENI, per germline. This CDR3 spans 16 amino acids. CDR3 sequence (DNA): TGTGCCAGCTCACCCTCAGAGACAGGGGGTTGGTACGAGCAGTACTTC. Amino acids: CASSPSETGGWYEQYF.

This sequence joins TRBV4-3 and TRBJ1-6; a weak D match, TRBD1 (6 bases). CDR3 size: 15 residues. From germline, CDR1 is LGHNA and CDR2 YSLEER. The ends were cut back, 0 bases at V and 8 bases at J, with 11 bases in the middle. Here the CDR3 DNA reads TGCGCCAGCAGCCAAGACGCGGACAGCGATTCACCCCTCCACTTT. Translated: CASSQDADSDSPLHF.

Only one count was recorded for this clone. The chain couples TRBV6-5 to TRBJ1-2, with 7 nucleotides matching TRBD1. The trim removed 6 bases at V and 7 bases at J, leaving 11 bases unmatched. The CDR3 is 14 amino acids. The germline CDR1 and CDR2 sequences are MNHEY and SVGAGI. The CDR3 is CASRPRQGGFGYTF. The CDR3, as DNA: TGTGCCAGCAGACCTCGACAGGGTGGATTTGGCTACACCTTC.

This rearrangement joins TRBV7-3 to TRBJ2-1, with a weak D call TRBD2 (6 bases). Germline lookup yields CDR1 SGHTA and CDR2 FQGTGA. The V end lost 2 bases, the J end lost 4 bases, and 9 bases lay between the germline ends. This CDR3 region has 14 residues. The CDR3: CASSLSGGYNEQFF. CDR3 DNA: TGTGCCAGCAGCTTATCCGGGGGTTACAATGAGCAGTTCTTC.

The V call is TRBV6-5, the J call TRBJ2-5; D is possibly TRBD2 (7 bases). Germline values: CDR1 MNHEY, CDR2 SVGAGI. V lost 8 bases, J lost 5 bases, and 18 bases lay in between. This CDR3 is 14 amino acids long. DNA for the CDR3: TGTGCCAGCCACGAAGGGGGGGCTGGGGAGACCCAGTACTTC. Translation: CASHEGGAGETQYF.

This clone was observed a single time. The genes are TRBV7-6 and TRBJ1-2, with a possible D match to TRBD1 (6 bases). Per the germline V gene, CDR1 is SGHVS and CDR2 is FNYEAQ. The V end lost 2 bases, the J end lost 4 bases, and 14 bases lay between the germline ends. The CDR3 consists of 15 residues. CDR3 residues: CASSLTLQGSYGYTF. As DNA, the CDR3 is TGTGCCAGCAGCTTAACCTTACAGGGAAGCTATGGCTACACCTTC.

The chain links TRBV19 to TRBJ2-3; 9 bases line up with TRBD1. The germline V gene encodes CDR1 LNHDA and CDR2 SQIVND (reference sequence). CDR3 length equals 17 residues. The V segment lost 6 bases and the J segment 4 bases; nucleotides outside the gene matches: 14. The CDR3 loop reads CASSVRGFGTGPDTQYF. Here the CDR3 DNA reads TGTGCCAGTAGCGTGAGGGGTTTCGGGACAGGGCCAGATACGCAGTATTTT.

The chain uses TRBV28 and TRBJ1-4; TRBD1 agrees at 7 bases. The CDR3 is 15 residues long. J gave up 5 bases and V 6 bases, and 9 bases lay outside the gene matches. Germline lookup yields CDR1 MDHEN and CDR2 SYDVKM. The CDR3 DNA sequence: TGTGCCAGCAGCCGGGCCGGGACAGTGAATGAAAAACTGTTTTTT. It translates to CASSRAGTVNEKLFF. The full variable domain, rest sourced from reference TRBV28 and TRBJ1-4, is DVKVTQSSRYLVKRTGEKVFLECVQDMDHENMFWYRQDPGLGLRLIYFSYDVKMKEKGDIPEGYSVSREKKERFSLILESASTNQTSMYLCASSRAGTVNEKLFFGSGTQLSVL.